A single sample is the source of the 15 T cell receptor beta chains below, sequenced in a study of beta chain features in type 1 diabetes. Study outcomes and limitations: Shorter TCRB CDR3s, moderately but significantly so, marked every one of the four CD4+ subsets in Type 1 diabetes patients.

For these TCRs, the target antigens are not known. cDNA synthesis used the whole RNA isolate, giving expressed TCRB sequences. Some clones are missing from TCRdb's copy, which holds only in-frame ones; the method was immunoSEQ multiplex PCR. The sample includes about 120,000 clones, roughly 15% of them seen just once. Sequencing was carried out using central memory CD4+ T cells from blood. The receptors shown here come from a man younger than 40 with type 1 diabetes.

V and J are TRBV7-9 and TRBJ2-3; D is uncertain. The germline CDR1 and CDR2 sequences are SEHNR and FQNEAQ (reference sequence). This CDR3 is built from 15 residues. The germline V and J ends were trimmed by 5 bases and 5 bases, with 17 bases remaining between them. CDR3 protein: CASSPPFRAGDTQYF. CDR3 sequence (DNA): TGTGCCAGCAGCCCTCCTTTCCGGGCAGGAGATACGCAGTATTTT.

This clone appeared a few times. J is TRBJ2-7 and V is TRBV13; either TRBD1 or TRBD2 may fit D (6 bases each). The germline gives CDR1 PRHDT, CDR2 FYEKMQ (reference sequence). CDR3 length: 15 residues. Deletions cut 3 bases from V and 1 base from J, with 13 bases between. This chain's CDR3 is CASSFRGGRSYEQYF. CDR3 DNA: TGTGCCAGCAGCTTCAGGGGTGGGAGGTCCTACGAGCAGTACTTC.

The chain is built from TRBV27 and TRBJ1-1; D perhaps matches TRBD1 (6 bases). The CDR3 is 14 residues long. Germline V gene data show CDR1 as MNHEY and CDR2 as SMNVEV (reference sequence). Trimming took off 5 bases at V and 2 bases at J, with 12 bases between the two ends. The CDR3 is CASSQTGDNTEAFF. CDR3 sequence (DNA): TGTGCCAGCAGTCAGACAGGAGATAACACTGAAGCTTTCTTT.

The sample holds a few counts of this clone. The rearrangement uses TRBV4-1 and TRBJ2-7; D unresolved. CDR1 MGHRA and CDR2 YSYEKL come from the germline V gene. CDR3 length: 12 amino acids. V was pared by 1 base and J by 12 bases, with 13 bases between. CDR3 nucleotides: TGCGCCAGCAGCCAAGGCCCTCAGCCTTTGTACTTC. It translates to CASSQGPQPLYF.

This clone was observed many times. Given the absence of the conserved phenylalanine or tryptophan at the CDR3 end, a read error is likely. The DNA is omitted, as the CDR3 cannot be located on it reliably, and the CDR3 follows TCRdb's listing. The chain couples TRBV9 to TRBJ2-7; the D call of TRBD1 is as the table states it, not checked on the DNA. Ends included, the CDR3 has 10 residues. CDR1 SGDLS and CDR2 YYNGEE come from the germline V gene. CDR3 amino acids: CASSVEMAGL.

V gene TRBV29-1 combines with J gene TRBJ2-1; D gene uncertain. Per germline, CDR1 SQVTM and CDR2 ANQGSEA. CDR3 size: 14 residues. Trimming took 3 bases from V and 1 from J, leaving 10 bases between them. CDR3 sequence reads: CSVDRGVSYNEQFF. In DNA form, the CDR3 reads TGCAGCGTTGATCGCGGCGTTTCCTACAATGAGCAGTTCTTC.

There are a few counts of this clone. The chain combines TRBV7-6 with TRBJ2-1; D gene uncertain. V lost 1 base to trimming and J lost 9 bases, with 16 bases between them. The germline gives CDR1 SGHVS, CDR2 FNYEAQ. CDR3 length: 15 residues. The CDR3 DNA reads TGTGCCAGCAGCTTAGGTCCAACAACCCAGGTTGAGCAGTTCTTC. This encodes CASSLGPTTQVEQFF.

The genes are TRBV28 and TRBJ2-5; 8 bases are shared with TRBD1. Germline assignment: CDR1 MDHEN and CDR2 SYDVKM. This CDR3 has 16 amino acids. With 5 bases clipped from V and 4 bases from J, the junction kept 12 bases outside the gene matches. CDR3 amino acids: CASSQPQGVSGETQYF. The CDR3 coding sequence is TGTGCCAGCAGTCAACCACAGGGGGTAAGCGGAGAGACCCAGTACTTC.

The V and J genes are TRBV5-1 and TRBJ2-7, with D perhaps TRBD2 (5 bases). Germline-derived CDR1 and CDR2 are SGHRS and YFSETQ. Deletions cut 3 bases from V and 7 bases from J, with 20 bases between. This CDR3 region has 15 residues. CDR3 loop: CASSSWTVDTGEQYF. CDR3 DNA: TGCGCCAGCAGCTCTTGGACGGTGGATACGGGGGAGCAGTACTTC. The full variable domain, with the rest looked up from reference TRBV5-1 and TRBJ2-7, is KAGVTQTPRYLIKTRGQQVTLSCSPISGHRSVSWYQQTPGQGLQFLFEYFSETQRNKGNFPGRFSGRQFSNSRSEMNVSTLELGDSALYLCASSSWTVDTGEQYFGPGTRLTVT.

This clone turned up a few times. The chain couples TRBV4-3 to TRBJ2-1; D may be TRBD1 (5 bases). This CDR3 spans 15 amino acids. Germline CDR1 and CDR2: LGHNA and YSLEER. With 0 bases removed from V and 4 bases from J, the gap between germline ends came to 10 bases. The DNA for the CDR3 is TGCGCCAGCAGCCAAGATCGCAGGGCTTACAATGAGCAGTTCTTC. Its protein is CASSQDRRAYNEQFF.

The chain uses TRBV5-1 and TRBJ2-4; D ambiguous. The germline V gene encodes CDR1 SGHRS and CDR2 YFSETQ. This CDR3 has 17 amino acids. Trimming removed 4 bases at V and 0 bases at J, with 17 bases between. The CDR3 protein is CASSNHRNGVAKNIQYF. The CDR3, as DNA: TGCGCCAGCAGCAATCACCGCAATGGGGTAGCCAAAAACATTCAGTACTTC. Supplemented by reference TRBV5-1 and TRBJ2-4, the full variable domain reads KAGVTQTPRYLIKTRGQQVTLSCSPISGHRSVSWYQQTPGQGLQFLFEYFSETQRNKGNFPGRFSGRQFSNSRSEMNVSTLELGDSALYLCASSNHRNGVAKNIQYFGAGTRLSVL.

This chain links TRBV30 with TRBJ1-5; D is perhaps TRBD1 (5 bases). The CDR3 has 16 amino acids. Per the germline V gene, CDR1 is GTSNPN and CDR2 is SVGIG (reference sequence). The germline V and J ends were trimmed by 3 bases and 4 bases, with 19 bases remaining between them. CDR3 sequence: CAWSHPGPGGNQPQHF. CDR3 in DNA: TGTGCCTGGAGCCACCCCGGGCCGGGGGGAAATCAGCCCCAGCATTTT. The complete variable domain, with remaining parts taken from reference TRBV30 and TRBJ1-5, reads SQTIHQWPATLVQPVGSPLSLECTVEGTSNPNLYWYRQAAGRGLQLLFYSVGIGQISSEVPQNLSASRPQDRQFILSSKKLLLSDSGFYLCAWSHPGPGGNQPQHFGDGTRLSIL.

This clone was detected only a few times. This rearrangement joins TRBV4-3 to TRBJ1-4; 7 bases align to TRBD1. V was pared by 1 base and J by 7 bases, with 12 bases of the junction left unmatched. Germline V CDR1 and CDR2: LGHNA, YSLEER. The CDR3 is made up of 17 amino acids. The CDR3 loop is CASSQGLRGQLFEKLFF. In DNA form, the CDR3 reads TGCGCCAGCAGCCAAGGGCTGAGGGGGCAGCTGTTTGAAAAACTGTTTTTT.

The gene calls are TRBV5-1 and TRBJ2-5, with 9 bases matching TRBD2. Germline CDR1 SGHRS, CDR2 YFSETQ. The CDR3 runs to 16 residues. Germline trimming cut 3 bases from V and 4 bases from J; bases unmatched to any gene: 10. Here the CDR3 reads CASSSSPGTSIETQYF. The CDR3, as DNA: TGCGCCAGCAGCTCTTCTCCCGGGACTAGCATAGAGACCCAGTACTTC.

This chain joins TRBV7-9 and TRBJ1-1; D ambiguous. The CDR3 runs 12 residues. CDR1 is SEHNR, CDR2 FQNEAQ, per germline (reference sequence). V was pared by 5 bases and J by 3 bases, with 7 bases between. The CDR3, as DNA: TGTGCCAGCAGCGATTTGGACACTGAAGCTTTCTTT. Residues: CASSDLDTEAFF.